This T cell receptor (beta chain) was recovered during a study of blood T cell repertoires in COVID-19. Data came from immunoSEQ multiplex PCR; TCRdb stores just in-frame clones and leaves some out. The top ten clones hold over 3.5% of a sample with fewer than 180,000 clones, around 87% of them seen once. V shed 7 bases and J shed 0 bases, with 3 bases lying between them. CDR1 and CDR2 from the germline V gene are LNHDA and SQIVND (reference sequence). This CDR3 comprises 11 residues. J is TRBJ1-1 and V is TRBV19; D gene unclear. Sequenced: peripheral blood. This receptor was identified in a woman between 55 and 75 years old with active or convalescent COVID-19. The CDR3 nucleotides are TGTGCCAGTATAATGAACACTGAAGCTTTCTTT. Translation: CASIMNTEAFF.